These 12 T cell receptor beta chains share one sample of origin, sequenced in a study of CXCR3-negative and CXCR3-positive naive CD8 T cells. These receptors have no known antigen. TRB cDNA libraries were made by UMI-labeled 5' RACE. TCRdb re-called the 5' RACE reads and catalogs CDR3 proteins one per entry, DNA excluded. The sample totals around 130,000 distinct CDR3 sequences. Study outcomes and limitations: TRB CDR3s of CXCR3-positive naive cells were more hydrophobic than those of CXCR3-negative naive cells.

The sequencing sample was made of naive CXCR3+ CD8+ T cells from blood. Subset described: CD45RO-CCR7+CD27+CD95- naive CD8+ T cells expressing CXCR3 (TNR3+). These receptors came from a human donor in good health. Some clones in this sample may be carry-over from other donors' samples.

V usage is TRBV13 and J usage is TRBJ2-7; the D call of TRBD1 rests on TCRdb alone, since no DNA is present to check it. Germline loops: CDR1 PRHDT, CDR2 FYEKMQ (reference sequence). The CDR3 is 15 residues long. CDR3 amino acids: CASSFGTGSSYEQYF. Using reference TRBV13 and TRBJ2-7 for the parts outside the CDR3, the full variable domain is AAGVIQSPRHLIKEKRETATLKCYPIPRHDTVYWYQQGPGQDPQFLISFYEKMQSDKGSIPDRFSAQQFSDYHSELNMSSLELGDSALYFCASSFGTGSSYEQYFGPGTRLTVT.

The CDR3: CSVRTSGTSYNEQFF. The rearrangement links TRBV29-1 to TRBJ2-1; TCRdb's D call of TRBD2 is untestable without DNA. The CDR3 runs to 15 residues. Germline lookup yields CDR1 SQVTM and CDR2 ANQGSEA.

This chain joins TRBV6-2 or TRBV6-3 and TRBJ2-7; there is no DNA to check the TCRdb D call of TRBD2. The length of the CDR3 is 16 residues. CDR1 MNHEY and CDR2 SVGEGT come from the germline V gene. This chain's CDR3 is CASSYPGGGPTGEQYF.

The rearrangement links TRBV29-1 to TRBJ2-5; TCRdb's D call of TRBD1 is untestable without DNA. The germline gives CDR1 SQVTM, CDR2 ANQGSEA. The CDR3 is 14 amino acids. CDR3: CSVEDGLGVGTQYF.

The chain employs TRBV2 and TRBJ1-1; the D call from TCRdb, TRBD1, cannot be confirmed without DNA. Germline V gene sequence: CDR1 SNHLY, CDR2 FYNNEI. The CDR3 is made up of 13 amino acids. The CDR3 spells CASSGTGWTEAFF. The full variable domain, rest sourced from reference TRBV2 and TRBJ1-1, is EPEVTQTPSHQVTQMGQEVILRCVPISNHLYFYWYRQILGQKVEFLVSFYNNEISEKSEIFDDQFSVERPDGSNFTLKIRSTKLEDSAMYFCASSGTGWTEAFFGQGTRLTVV.

V usage is TRBV13 and J usage is TRBJ2-3; TCRdb's D call, TRBD2, is unchecked because there is no DNA. Germline assignment: CDR1 PRHDT and CDR2 FYEKMQ (reference sequence). The CDR3 has 18 amino acids. This chain's CDR3 is CASSLGLEFYSHTDTQYF.

This sequence joins TRBV4-1 and TRBJ2-7. The CDR3 covers 15 residues. Per the germline V gene, CDR1 is MGHRA and CDR2 is YSYEKL. This chain's CDR3 is CASSQVRSDTYEQYF.

The genes are TRBV19 and TRBJ2-1. There are 15 residues in the CDR3. Germline assignment: CDR1 LNHDA and CDR2 SQIVND (reference sequence). The CDR3 reads CASSYPYGVENEQFF.

The chain is built from TRBV4-1 and TRBJ2-1; TCRdb picks TRBD1, but there is no DNA to check that call. From germline, CDR1 is MGHRA and CDR2 YSYEKL. The CDR3 loop spans 16 amino acids. The chain's CDR3 is CASSQGRTGVNNEQFF.

The V call is TRBV6-5, the J call TRBJ2-7; TCRdb names TRBD2, which stays unverified in the absence of DNA. Per the germline V gene, CDR1 is MNHEY and CDR2 is SVGAGI. The CDR3 runs to 13 residues. CDR3: CADSHGLFYEQYF.

The chain recombines TRBV2 with TRBJ2-7; the TRBD1 assignment by TCRdb is unverifiable without DNA. The germline V gene encodes CDR1 SNHLY and CDR2 FYNNEI. This CDR3 region has 16 residues. The CDR3 region is CASSTGTEHVTYEQYF.

The V gene is TRBV28, the J gene TRBJ2-1; the TCRdb D gene call, TRBD2, has no DNA to confirm it. The V gene's germline CDR1 is MDHEN and CDR2 SYDVKM. The CDR3 consists of 13 residues. The chain's CDR3 is CASSAGLAYEQFF.